Shown below are 24 T cell receptor beta chains from a single sample sequenced in a study of blood T cell repertoires in COVID-19. Some clones are missing from TCRdb's copy, which holds only in-frame ones; the method was immunoSEQ multiplex PCR. The repertoire has 150,000 or so clones, 83% of them found once; the top ten carry around 10%. Source material: peripheral blood. These TCRs come from a woman in her fifties or sixties with COVID-19, enrolled during active disease.

J is TRBJ1-5 and V is TRBV15; D ambiguous. Trimming left V 1 base short and J 4 bases short, with 8 bases between. Germline values: CDR1 LNHNV, CDR2 YYDKDF (reference sequence). The length of the CDR3 is 14 residues. In nucleotides, the CDR3 is TGTGCCACCAGCAGAGGGGAGCGAAATCAGCCCCAGCATTTT. It encodes CATSRGERNQPQHF.

The chain combines TRBV12-5 with TRBJ1-1; TRBD1 aligns across 7 bases. The CDR3 is 15 amino acids. Germline CDR1 is LGHNT and CDR2 is FRNRAP. V was pared by 4 bases and J by 1 base, with 6 bases of the junction left unmatched. CDR3 bases: TGTGCTAGTGGTTCCGTACAGGGGAGGAACACTGAAGCTTTCTTT. Translated, it gives CASGSVQGRNTEAFF.

This clone was found a few times. This rearrangement joins TRBV24-1 to TRBJ1-1, with a weak D call TRBD1 (6 bases). Trimming removed 8 bases at V and 8 bases at J, with 11 bases between. The CDR3 sequence is 11 residues long. Germline values: CDR1 KGHDR, CDR2 SFDVKD. The CDR3 nucleotides read TGTGCCACCACCCTAGGGGGAGAAGCTTTCTTT. It is translated as CATTLGGEAFF.

The chain has TRBV11-3 and TRBJ2-1; TRBD1 agrees at 9 bases. The germline V gene encodes CDR1 SGHNT and CDR2 YENEEA. Trimming removed 2 bases from V and 10 bases from J; junction bases left unmatched: 6. The CDR3 loop spans 14 amino acids. This chain's CDR3 is CASSLTTGTGEQFF. The CDR3 bases are TGTGCCAGCAGCTTAACGACAGGGACAGGGGAGCAGTTCTTC.

V and J are TRBV6-6 and TRBJ1-1, with a weak D call TRBD1 (6 bases). With 4 bases removed from V and 2 bases from J, the gap between germline ends came to 8 bases. Germline CDR1 is MNHNY and CDR2 is SVGAGI (reference sequence). The CDR3 runs to 13 residues. CDR3 nucleotides: TGTGCCAGCAGTTCGGGACAAAACACTGAAGCTTTCTTT. Its translation is CASSSGQNTEAFF.

This rearrangement joins TRBV2 to TRBJ2-1, with a possible D match to TRBD2 (7 bases). Trimming stripped 6 bases from V and 2 bases from J, with 11 bases between. The CDR3 is 14 residues long. Germline V gives CDR1 SNHLY, CDR2 FYNNEI. Written as DNA, the CDR3 is TGTGCCAGCAGGGGGGCGGGAGCCTACAATGAGCAGTTCTTC. Translating gives CASRGAGAYNEQFF.

This chain connects TRBV19 to TRBJ2-1; a possible D gene is TRBD1 (6 bases). The germline V gene encodes CDR1 LNHDA and CDR2 SQIVND (reference sequence). The length of the CDR3 is 13 residues. V was cut by 4 bases and J by 4 bases, with 8 bases left in between. CDR3 protein: CASSTTGYNEQFF. CDR3 nucleotide sequence: TGTGCCAGTAGTACGACAGGATACAATGAGCAGTTCTTC.

The gene calls are TRBV5-8 and TRBJ1-3, with D possibly being TRBD1 (5 bases). Germline V gene data show CDR1 as SGHTS and CDR2 as YDEGEE. The CDR3 is made up of 16 amino acids. V lost 3 bases and J lost 0, with 13 bases in between. The CDR3 reads CASSSGTYNSGNTIYF. The CDR3 DNA reads as TGTGCCAGCAGCTCAGGGACTTATAACTCTGGAAACACCATATATTTT.

This clone is large in the sample. CDR3 loop: CSVVGGGKNIQYF. In DNA form, the CDR3 reads TGCAGCGTTGTGGGAGGCGGCAAAAACATTCAGTACTTC. The chain uses TRBV29-1 and TRBJ2-4; TRBD2 is a possible D gene (6 bases). Trimming removed 4 bases from V and 3 bases from J, with 10 bases in between. The CDR3 is 13 residues long. CDR1 is SQVTM, CDR2 ANQGSEA, per germline.

The chain has TRBV27 and TRBJ2-1, with D possibly TRBD2 on 7 matching bases. In germline, CDR1 is MNHEY, CDR2 SMNVEV (reference sequence). This CDR3 is built from 15 residues. The V end was cut by 5 bases, the J end by 9 bases, with 20 bases between. The CDR3 coding sequence is TGTGCCAGCAGTCTAACCAGGGGCGAGCGGGGTGAGCAGTTCTTC. Translated: CASSLTRGERGEQFF.

V and J are TRBV7-8 and TRBJ1-4; D uncertain. This CDR3 has 15 residues. Trimming shortened V by 1 base and J by 3 bases, and 9 bases separated the two germline ends. The V gene's germline CDR1 is SGHVS and CDR2 FQNEAQ. The CDR3 loop reads CASSLERRANEKLFF. As DNA, the CDR3 is TGTGCCAGCAGCTTAGAGAGGAGGGCTAATGAAAAACTGTTTTTT.

The table lists this clone with a few counts. This chain joins TRBV15 and TRBJ1-5; 7 nucleotides line up with TRBD1. The J segment lost 4 bases and the V segment lost 1 base, leaving 4 bases of the junction unmatched. Germline-derived CDR1 and CDR2 are LNHNV and YYDKDF (reference sequence). This CDR3 contains 15 residues. The CDR3 protein is CATSRVATGNQPQHF. CDR3 bases: TGTGCCACCAGCAGAGTCGCGACAGGGAATCAGCCCCAGCATTTT.

The chain joins TRBV2 to TRBJ1-1; tentatively, D is TRBD1 (6 bases). This CDR3 has 13 residues. The V and J ends lost 2 bases and 11 bases respectively, with 15 bases between them. Germline assignment: CDR1 SNHLY and CDR2 FYNNEI. The CDR3 reads CASSERTEQWAFF. The CDR3 DNA reads as TGTGCCAGCAGTGAAAGGACAGAACAGTGGGCTTTCTTT.

Here the CDR3 reads CATQVAGNTIYF. Written as DNA, the CDR3 is TGTGCCACCCAGGTGGCTGGAAACACCATATATTTT. The chain combines TRBV5-4 with TRBJ1-3; no firm D call. V was cut by 9 bases and J by 2 bases, with 9 bases left in between. CDR1 is SGHNT and CDR2 is YYREEE in the germline V gene (reference sequence). The CDR3 spans 12 residues.

This clone was recorded once. This chain uses TRBV29-1 with TRBJ1-1, with D possibly being TRBD1 (5 bases). This CDR3 comprises 14 residues. The germline V and J ends were trimmed by 7 bases and 4 bases, with 19 bases remaining between them. The V gene's germline CDR1 is SQVTM and CDR2 ANQGSEA. In DNA form, the CDR3 reads TGCAGCGCCGACAGACCCCCCGGTAGCACTGAAGCTTTCTTT. Translating gives CSADRPPGSTEAFF.

The chain carries TRBV29-1 and TRBJ1-4; D ambiguous. The germline CDR1 and CDR2 sequences are SQVTM and ANQGSEA. V was cut by 1 base and J by 8 bases, with 14 bases left in between. CDR3 size: 14 residues. The CDR3 loop reads CSVEGEDSGEKLFF. As DNA, the CDR3 is TGCAGCGTTGAAGGCGAGGACTCTGGAGAAAAACTGTTTTTT.

The chain couples TRBV11-2 to TRBJ1-1; 9 bases match TRBD1. Germline trimming cut 4 bases from V and 1 base from J; bases unmatched to any gene: 7. Germline V CDR1 and CDR2: SGHAT, FQNNGV. The length of the CDR3 is 16 residues. Written as DNA, the CDR3 is TGTGCCAGCAGCTACCCCGGGGGACAGGGGAACACTGAAGCTTTCTTT. Amino acid sequence: CASSYPGGQGNTEAFF.

The rearrangement joins TRBV25-1 to TRBJ1-3, with no clear D. The CDR3 sequence is 15 residues long. Trimming shortened V by 5 bases and J by 0 bases, and 11 bases separated the two germline ends. Germline assignment: CDR1 MGHDK and CDR2 SYGVNS. CDR3 amino acids: CASSPGGISGNTIYF. As DNA, the CDR3 is TGTGCCAGCAGTCCTGGAGGCATCTCTGGAAACACCATATATTTT.

This clone was seen once. The rearrangement uses TRBV9 and TRBJ1-1, with a possible D match to TRBD1 (5 bases). CDR1 and CDR2 (germline): SGDLS, YYNGEE. The CDR3 spans 16 residues. V lost 0 bases and J lost 6, with 18 bases in between. The CDR3 reads CASSVESGQGWPEAFF. The CDR3 nucleotides are TGTGCCAGCAGCGTAGAATCGGGCCAGGGCTGGCCTGAAGCTTTCTTT.

The chain employs TRBV9 and TRBJ2-1; no clear D gene. Germline V gene data show CDR1 as SGDLS and CDR2 as YYNGEE. V shed 0 bases and J shed 5 bases, with 9 bases lying between them. The CDR3 loop spans 14 amino acids. For the CDR3, the DNA is TGTGCCAGCAGCGTAGCTTCTACAGACAATGAGCAGTTCTTC. Its protein is CASSVASTDNEQFF.

This chain connects TRBV30 to TRBJ2-5; maybe TRBD1 (5 bases). Trimming removed 3 bases from V and 5 bases from J, with 22 bases in between. Looked up from germline, CDR1 is GTSNPN and CDR2 is SVGIG (reference sequence). CDR3 length equals 16 residues. CDR3 amino acids: CAWRAIGELGRETQYF. The CDR3 nucleotides are TGTGCCTGGAGAGCGATAGGGGAACTGGGTCGGGAGACCCAGTACTTC.

The chain joins TRBV7-3 to TRBJ1-1; D is unresolved. The CDR3 sequence is 13 residues long. V shed 1 base and J shed 5 bases, with 8 bases lying between them. Germline V lookup: CDR1 SGHTA, CDR2 FQGTGA. The CDR3 region is CASSLMGATEAFF. Written as DNA, the CDR3 is TGTGCCAGCAGCTTAATGGGCGCGACTGAAGCTTTCTTT.

The V call is TRBV14, the J call TRBJ1-6; 7 nucleotides agree with TRBD1. Germline assignment: CDR1 SGHDN and CDR2 FVKESK. V was clipped by 1 base and J by 7 bases; unmatched bases: 1. This CDR3 has 14 amino acids. This CDR3 reads CASSQVRGNSPLHF. In nucleotides, the CDR3 is TGTGCCAGCAGCCAAGTCAGGGGGAATTCACCCCTCCACTTT.

J is TRBJ1-5 and V is TRBV6-5; D gene unclear. Trimming pared 6 bases from V and 0 bases from J, leaving 12 bases between. This CDR3 contains 15 residues. The germline V gene encodes CDR1 MNHEY and CDR2 SVGAGI. CDR3 in DNA: TGTGCCAGCAGCCTTGATAGTTATAGCAATCAGCCCCAGCATTTT. This encodes CASSLDSYSNQPQHF.